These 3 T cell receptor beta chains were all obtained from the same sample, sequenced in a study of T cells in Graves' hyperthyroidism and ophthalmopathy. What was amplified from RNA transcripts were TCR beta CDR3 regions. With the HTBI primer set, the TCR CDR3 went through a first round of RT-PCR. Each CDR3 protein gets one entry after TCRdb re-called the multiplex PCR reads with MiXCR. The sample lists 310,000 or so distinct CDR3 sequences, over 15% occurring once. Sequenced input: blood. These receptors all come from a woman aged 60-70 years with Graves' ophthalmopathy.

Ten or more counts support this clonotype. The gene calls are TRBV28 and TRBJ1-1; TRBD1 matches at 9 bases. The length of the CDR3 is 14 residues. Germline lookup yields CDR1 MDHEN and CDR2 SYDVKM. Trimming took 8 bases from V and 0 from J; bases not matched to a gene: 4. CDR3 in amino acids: CASGTGPMNTEAFF. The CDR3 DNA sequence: TGTGCCAGCGGGACAGGGCCAATGAACACTGAAGCTTTCTTT.

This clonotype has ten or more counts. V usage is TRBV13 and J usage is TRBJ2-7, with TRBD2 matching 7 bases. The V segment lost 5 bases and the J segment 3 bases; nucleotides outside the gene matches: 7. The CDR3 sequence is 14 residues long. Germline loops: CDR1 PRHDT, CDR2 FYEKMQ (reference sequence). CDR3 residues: CASSSREVNYEQYF. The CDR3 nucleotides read TGTGCCAGCAGCAGCCGGGAGGTAAACTACGAGCAGTACTTC. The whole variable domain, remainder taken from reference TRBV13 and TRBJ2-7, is AAGVIQSPRHLIKEKRETATLKCYPIPRHDTVYWYQQGPGQDPQFLISFYEKMQSDKGSIPDRFSAQQFSDYHSELNMSSLELGDSALYFCASSSREVNYEQYFGPGTRLTVT.

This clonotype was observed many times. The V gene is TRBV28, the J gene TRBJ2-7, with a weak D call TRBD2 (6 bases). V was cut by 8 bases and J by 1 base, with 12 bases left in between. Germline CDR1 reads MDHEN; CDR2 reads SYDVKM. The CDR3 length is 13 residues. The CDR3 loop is CASLSGTSYEQYF. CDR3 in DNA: TGTGCCAGCCTTTCCGGGACTTCCTACGAGCAGTACTTC.